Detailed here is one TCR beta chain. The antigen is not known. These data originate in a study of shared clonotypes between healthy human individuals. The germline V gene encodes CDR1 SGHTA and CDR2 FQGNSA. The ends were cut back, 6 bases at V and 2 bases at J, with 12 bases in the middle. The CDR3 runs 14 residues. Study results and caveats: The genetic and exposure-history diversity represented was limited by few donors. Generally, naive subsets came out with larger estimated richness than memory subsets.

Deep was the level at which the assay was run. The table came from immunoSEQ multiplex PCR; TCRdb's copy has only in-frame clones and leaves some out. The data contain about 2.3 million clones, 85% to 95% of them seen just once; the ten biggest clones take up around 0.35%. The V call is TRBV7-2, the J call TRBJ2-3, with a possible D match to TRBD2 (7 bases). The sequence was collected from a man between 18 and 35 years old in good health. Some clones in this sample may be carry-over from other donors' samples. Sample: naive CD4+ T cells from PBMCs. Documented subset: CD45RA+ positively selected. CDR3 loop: CASRGGPTTDTQYF. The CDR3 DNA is TGTGCCAGCAGGGGGGGGCCAACCACAGATACGCAGTATTTT.